This T cell receptor (beta chain) was sequenced during a study of Ad26.COV2.S vaccination and SARS-CoV-2 variants. About this clone: The antigen remains unidentified.

The J segment lost 5 bases and the V segment lost 3 bases, leaving 4 bases of the junction unmatched. The CDR3 is made up of 15 amino acids. Germline CDR1 SGHRS, CDR2 YFSETQ. Study results and limitations: Marked by substantial breadth, spike-specific CD8+ and CD4+ T cell responses were reportedly seen after vaccination.

Here immunoSEQ multiplex PCR was the method, and the copy in TCRdb shows in-frame clones only, minus some. The data contain over 110,000 clones, 86% of them singletons. The sequence came from a human donor who had recovered from COVID-19. This chain uses TRBV5-1 with TRBJ1-6, with 8 bases aligning to TRBD1. Sequenced material: peripheral blood, taken after recovery from COVID-19. The CDR3 nucleotides read TGCGCCAGCAGCTCTACGACAGGGGATAATTCACCCCTCCACTTT. Protein: CASSSTTGDNSPLHF.